The present T cell receptor beta chain was sequenced within a study of T cells in women clearing cervical HPV infection. Across the whole study: Cases' blood sampling followed lesion detection by median roughly 160 days (90 to 200).

Measured with immunoSEQ multiplex PCR; TCRdb has only the in-frame clones, and not every one. This sample contains about 24,000 clones. Remarks on this clone: Read sequence stops 3 residues before the CDR3 end, and the germline J gene provides the missing end.

CDR1 and CDR2 from the germline V gene are SNHLY and FYNNEI. The CDR3 spans 18 residues. Trimming removed 0 bases from V and 6 bases from J; junction bases left unmatched: 14. The sequenced material came from blood buffy coat. The chain has TRBV2 and TRBJ2-7, with TRBD2 matching over 10 bases. The TCR comes from a woman aged 18-69 years with a cervical HPV16 infection that either progressed to CIN3+ or cleared (not recorded which). The CDR3 sequence is CASSEANFLASGSIEQYF. The covered CDR3 bases are TGTGCCAGCAGTGAAGCGAATTTCTTGGCTAGCGGGAGTATCGAG.